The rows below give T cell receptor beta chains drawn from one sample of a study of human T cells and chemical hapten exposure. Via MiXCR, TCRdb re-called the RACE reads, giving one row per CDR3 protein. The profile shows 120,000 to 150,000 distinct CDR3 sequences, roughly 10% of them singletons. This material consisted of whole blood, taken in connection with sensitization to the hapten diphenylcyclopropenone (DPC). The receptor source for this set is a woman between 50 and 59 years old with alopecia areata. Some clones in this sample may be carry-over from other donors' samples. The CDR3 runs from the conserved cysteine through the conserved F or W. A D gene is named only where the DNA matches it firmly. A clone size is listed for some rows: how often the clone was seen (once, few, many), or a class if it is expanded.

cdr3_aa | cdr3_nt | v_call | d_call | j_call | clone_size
CATARQGSYNEQFF | TGTGCCACGGCGAGACAGGGGAGCTACAATGAGCAGTTCTTC | TRBV6-5 | TRBD1 | TRBJ2-1 | few
CASSTPGLAQDEQYF | TGTGCCAGCAGCACACCCGGACTAGCGCAGGACGAGCAGTACTTC | TRBV7-9 | TRBD2 | TRBJ2-7 | few
CASSVRQGAFEKLFF | TGTGCCAGCAGCGTGAGACAGGGGGCTTTTGAAAAACTGTTTTTT | TRBV9 | TRBD1 | TRBJ1-4 | -
CASSRAQGGGTYEQYF | TGTGCCAGCAGTAGAGCACAGGGTGGGGGGACCTACGAGCAGTACTTC | TRBV6-5 | - | TRBJ2-7 | few
CASSLDRTTEAFF | TGCGCCAGCAGTTTGGACAGGACCACTGAAGCTTTCTTT | TRBV10-1 | TRBD1 | TRBJ1-1 | few
CASSEVWADNEQFF | TGTGCCAGCAGTGAAGTATGGGCCGACAATGAGCAGTTCTTC | TRBV2 | - | TRBJ2-1 | few
CASTRTSWETQYF | TGTGCCAGCACCAGGACTAGCTGGGAGACCCAGTACTTC | TRBV11-3 | TRBD2 | TRBJ2-5 | -
CASSSTQGAITFF | TGTGCCAGCAGTTCGACACAGGGGGCGATTACTTTCTTT | TRBV12-3/TRBV12-4 | TRBD1 | TRBJ1-1 | few
CASSYSANSPLHF | TGTGCCAGCAGTTATTCTGCTAATTCACCCCTCCACTTT | TRBV12-3/TRBV12-4 | - | TRBJ1-6 | few
CSARGTEAFF | TGCAGCGCCAGGGGAACTGAAGCTTTCTTT | TRBV29-1 | - | TRBJ1-1 | -
CASSQVGDSQETQYF | TGCGCCAGCAGCCAAGTTGGGGACAGCCAAGAGACCCAGTACTTC | TRBV4-3 | TRBD1 | TRBJ2-5 | few
CSVAHDTQYF | TGCAGCGTCGCTCACGATACGCAGTATTTT | TRBV29-1 | - | TRBJ2-3 | -
CASSDQGQPKNIQYF | TGTGCCAGCAGTGATCAGGGACAGCCAAAAAACATTCAGTACTTC | TRBV2 | TRBD1 | TRBJ2-4 | -
CASSFWGDEQFF | TGTGCCAGCAGCTTTTGGGGGGATGAGCAGTTCTTC | TRBV11-2 | - | TRBJ2-1 | many
CASSESRDRGFSGANVLTF | TGTGCCAGCAGTGAATCGAGGGACAGGGGGTTCTCTGGGGCCAACGTCCTGACTTTC | TRBV25-1 | TRBD1 | TRBJ2-6 | once
CSVEWNPETQYF | TGCAGCGTTGAATGGAATCCAGAGACCCAGTACTTC | TRBV29-1 | - | TRBJ2-5 | -
CASSPTGGESYEQYF | TGTGCCAGCTCACCGACTGGGGGCGAGTCTTACGAGCAGTACTTC | TRBV18 | - | TRBJ2-7 | -
CVSSQYPSKETQYF | TGTGTCAGCAGCCAATATCCTAGTAAAGAGACCCAGTACTTC | TRBV3-1 | - | TRBJ2-5 | -
CASSTGQGMFQPQHF | TGTGCCAGCAGCACTGGACAGGGTATGTTTCAGCCCCAGCATTTT | TRBV25-1 | TRBD1 | TRBJ1-5 | many
CASSFGRGPGETQYF | TGTGCCAGCAGTTTTGGCAGGGGGCCGGGAGAGACCCAGTACTTC | TRBV28 | TRBD1 | TRBJ2-5 | many
CASTSTGSPYGYTF | TGTGCCAGCACCTCGACGGGGAGCCCCTATGGCTACACCTTC | TRBV6-6 | - | TRBJ1-2 | few
CSAREQLQGPSGNQPQHF | TGCAGTGCTAGAGAACAATTACAGGGGCCGTCGGGCAATCAGCCCCAGCATTTT | TRBV20-1 | TRBD1 | TRBJ1-5 | -
CASSQGAFPYEQYF | TGTGCCAGCAGTCAGGGGGCGTTTCCCTACGAGCAGTACTTC | TRBV28 | TRBD1 | TRBJ2-7 | few
CAVRGTGEDEQYF | TGTGCCGTTCGCGGGACAGGGGAAGACGAGCAGTACTTC | TRBV10-3 | TRBD1 | TRBJ2-7 | few
CASSILLGDGYTF | TGTGCCAGTAGTATACTGCTAGGGGACGGCTACACCTTC | TRBV19 | - | TRBJ1-2 | -
CASSARTDSYEQYF | TGTGCCAGCAGTGCTCGGACAGACTCCTACGAGCAGTACTTC | TRBV6-1 | - | TRBJ2-7 | -
CASSSPPGQMNTEAFF | TGTGCCAGCAGTTCACCACCGGGACAGATGAACACTGAAGCTTTCTTT | TRBV7-9 | TRBD1 | TRBJ1-1 | few
CASSLVTSGRPAPIYNEQFF | TGTGCCAGCAGCTTAGTTACTAGCGGGAGGCCCGCCCCGATTTACAATGAGCAGTTCTTC | TRBV11-2 | TRBD2 | TRBJ2-1 | -